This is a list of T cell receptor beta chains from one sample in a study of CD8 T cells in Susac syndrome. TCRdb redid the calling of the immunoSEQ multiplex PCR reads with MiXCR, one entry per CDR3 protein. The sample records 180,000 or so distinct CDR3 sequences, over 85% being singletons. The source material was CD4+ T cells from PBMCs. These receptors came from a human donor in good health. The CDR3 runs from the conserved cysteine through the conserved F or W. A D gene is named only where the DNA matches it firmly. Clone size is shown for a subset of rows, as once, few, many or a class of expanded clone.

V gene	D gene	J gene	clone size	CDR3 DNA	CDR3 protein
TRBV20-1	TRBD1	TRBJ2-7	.	TGCAGTGCCCTCGACAGGGGATACGGCTACGAGCAGTACTTC	CSALDRGYGYEQYF
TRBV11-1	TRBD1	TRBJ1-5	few	TGTGCCAGCAGTCGACAGGGCGATCAGCCCCAGCATTTT	CASSRQGDQPQHF
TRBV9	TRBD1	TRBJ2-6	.	TGTGCCAGCAGCGCAGGGGGCCTAGGGGCCAACGTCCTGACTTTC	CASSAGGLGANVLTF
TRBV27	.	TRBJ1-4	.	TGTGCCAGCAGTGGGGGCGGGACGGCTTCTGAAAAACTGTTTTTT	CASSGGGTASEKLFF
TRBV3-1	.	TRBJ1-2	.	TGTGCCAGCAGCCAACTTACAGTTGGAGGTGGCTACACCTTC	CASSQLTVGGGYTF
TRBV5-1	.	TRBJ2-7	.	TGCGCCAGCAGCTTGGGACCACCAACCTACGAGCAGTACTTC	CASSLGPPTYEQYF
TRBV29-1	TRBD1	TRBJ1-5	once	TGCAGCGTCCCCGTCAGGGAGGGGGCTAATCAGCCCCAGCATTTT	CSVPVREGANQPQHF
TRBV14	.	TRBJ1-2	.	TGTGCCAGCAGCCAAGGACAGCGCTATGGCTACACCTTC	CASSQGQRYGYTF
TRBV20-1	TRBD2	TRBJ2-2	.	TGCAGTGCCCGACACCCTAGCGGGGGATTCACCGGGGAGCTGTTTTTT	CSARHPSGGFTGELFF
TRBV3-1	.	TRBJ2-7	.	TGTGCCAGCAGATCCCTAAACTACGAGCAGTACTTC	CASRSLNYEQYF
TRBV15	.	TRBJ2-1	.	TGTGCCACCAGCAGTGGACTATCTGACAATGAGCAGTTCTTC	CATSSGLSDNEQFF
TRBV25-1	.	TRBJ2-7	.	TGTGCCAGCAGCCCCGGGACATACGAGCAGTACTTC	CASSPGTYEQYF
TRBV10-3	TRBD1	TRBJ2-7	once	TGTGCCATCAATCCGGACAGGGCGGGCGAGCAGTACTTC	CAINPDRAGEQYF
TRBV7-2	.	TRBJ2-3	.	TGTGCCAGTCTTAGCGGACTTAGCACAGATACGCAGTATTTT	CASLSGLSTDTQYF
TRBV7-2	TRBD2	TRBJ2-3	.	TGTGCCAGCAGCTTTCAACGGGGGGGCGGTGATACGCAGTATTTT	CASSFQRGGGDTQYF
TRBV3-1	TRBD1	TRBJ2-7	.	TGTGCCAGCAGCCAGGGTCCGGGACAGGTCTACGAGCAGTACTTC	CASSQGPGQVYEQYF
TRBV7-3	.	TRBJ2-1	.	TGTGCCAGCAGCTTAAATGGAAGGGGAGGCCTCTACAATGAGCAGTTCTTC	CASSLNGRGGLYNEQFF
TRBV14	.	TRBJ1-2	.	TGTGCCAGCACCTCCCCGGGACGTATTAACTATGGCTACACCTTC	CASTSPGRINYGYTF
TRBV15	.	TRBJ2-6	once	TGTGCCACCAGCAGAGAGGCAGGGGCCAACGTCCTGACTTTC	CATSREAGANVLTF
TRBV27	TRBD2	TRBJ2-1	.	TGTGCCACGGGATCTGGGGCTAGCGGGGAGCGGGAGCAGTTCTTC	CATGSGASGEREQFF
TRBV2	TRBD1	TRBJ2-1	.	TGTGCCAGCAGGGGTAGGACAGGCCAGGCCTACAATGAGCAGTTCTTC	CASRGRTGQAYNEQFF
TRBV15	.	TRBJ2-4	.	TGTGCCACCAGTCAGGGGGGTATAGCCAAAAACATTCAGTACTTC	CATSQGGIAKNIQYF
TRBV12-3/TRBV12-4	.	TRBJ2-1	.	TGTGCCAGCAGCCCCCAGTTCTCCTACAATGAGCAGTTCTTC	CASSPQFSYNEQFF
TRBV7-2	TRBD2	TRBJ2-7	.	TGTGCCAGCAGTATTACCGGGACTAACTCCTACGAGCAGTACTTC	CASSITGTNSYEQYF
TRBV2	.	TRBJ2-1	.	TGTGCCAGCAGTGAAGAGGGGTCCTCCTACAATGAGCAGTTCTTC	CASSEEGSSYNEQFF
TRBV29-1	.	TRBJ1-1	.	TGCAGCGTTGAAGACCCTGAAGCTTTCTTT	CSVEDPEAFF
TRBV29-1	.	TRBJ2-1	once	TGCAGCGTTGATGCTCGTTTCAATGAGCAGTTCTTC	CSVDARFNEQFF
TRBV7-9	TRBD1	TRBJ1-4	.	TGTGCCAGCAGCCTCGTTGGGACAGGGGAAAAACTGTTTTTT	CASSLVGTGEKLFF
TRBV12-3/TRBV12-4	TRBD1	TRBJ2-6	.	TGTGCCAGCACCCCCCCTCGGGGACAGGGGTCAGGGGCCAACGTCCTGACTTTC	CASTPPRGQGSGANVLTF
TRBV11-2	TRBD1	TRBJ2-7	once	TGTGCCAGCAGCTCGTACGACAGGGTTACCTACGAGCAGTACTTC	CASSSYDRVTYEQYF
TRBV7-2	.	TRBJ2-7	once	TGTGCCAGCAGCTCCCCTCCTACGGAGCAGTACTTC	CASSSPPTEQYF
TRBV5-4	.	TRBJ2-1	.	TGTGCCAGCACCGGGGAGTACAATGAGCAGTTCTTC	CASTGEYNEQFF
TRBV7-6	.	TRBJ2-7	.	TGTGCCAGCAGCCCATCGGTAGTGGAGAGGCAGTACTTC	CASSPSVVERQYF
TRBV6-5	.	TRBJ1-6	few	TGTGCCAGCAGTTACTTACAGGGTAATTCACCCCTCCACTTT	CASSYLQGNSPLHF
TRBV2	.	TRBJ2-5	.	TGTGCCAGCAGTGACAACTACCAAGAGACCCAGTACTTC	CASSDNYQETQYF
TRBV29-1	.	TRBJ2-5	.	TGCAGCGTTGTTTACGTTGGCGGCAGTCAAGAGACCCAGTACTTC	CSVVYVGGSQETQYF
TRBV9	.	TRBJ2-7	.	TGTGCCAGCAGCCCTGGACAACTTGGGGAGCAGTACTTC	CASSPGQLGEQYF
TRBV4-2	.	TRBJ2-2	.	TGTGCCAGCAGCCAAGAGGCAGGGGCCGGGGAGCTGTTTTTT	CASSQEAGAGELFF
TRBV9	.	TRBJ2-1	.	TGTGCCAGCAGCGTAGCAGGAAGGTCCGAGCAGTTCTTC	CASSVAGRSEQFF
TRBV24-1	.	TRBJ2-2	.	TGTGCCACCACCAGTGGCGGGGAGCTGTTTTTT	CATTSGGELFF
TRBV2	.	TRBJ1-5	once	TGTGCCAGCAGGGATACAGGGATACTTAGCGATCAGCCCCAGCATTTT	CASRDTGILSDQPQHF
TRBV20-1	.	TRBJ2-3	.	TGCAGTGCTGGACGTCACGGAGATACGCAGTATTTT	CSAGRHGDTQYF
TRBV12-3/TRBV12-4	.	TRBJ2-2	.	TGTGCCAGCGCACAGACCGGGGAGCTGTTTTTT	CASAQTGELFF
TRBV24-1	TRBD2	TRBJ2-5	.	TGTGCCACCGGTAGCGGGGGAAAAGAGACCCAGTACTTC	CATGSGGKETQYF
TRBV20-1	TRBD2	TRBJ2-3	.	TGCAGTGCTAGAGAGCGGGGGGCGGCAGATACGCAGTATTTT	CSARERGAADTQYF
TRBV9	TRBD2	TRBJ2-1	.	TGTGCCAGCAGCCCTTTAGCGGGGGGGTTCTACAATGAGCAGTTCTTC	CASSPLAGGFYNEQFF